This is a list of T cell receptor beta chains from one sample in a study of T-cell reconstitution after alpha-beta-depleted transplantation in children. Each CDR3 protein is one row after TCRdb ran MiXCR on the PCR reads. The table includes just under 250,000 distinct CDR3 sequences, roughly 26% detected once. This specimen consisted of PBMCs, obtained before TCRalphabeta/CD19-depleted stem cell transplant. Every receptor here comes from a girl between 2 and 10 years old with Fanconi anemia, due to receive a stem cell transplant. Both conserved end residues are part of each CDR3. The D gene is left open where the match is weak. The size field is filled for only some rows; it gives once, few, many or a size class.

cdr3_nt: TGCGCCAGCAGCTTGGACCCCCACAGGTACGAGCAGTACTTC
cdr3_aa: CASSLDPHRYEQYF
j_call: TRBJ2-7
v_call: TRBV5-1
d_call: .
clone_size: once

cdr3_nt: TGCAGTGCCGACCCGGGGAGGACCTACGAGCAGTACTTC
cdr3_aa: CSADPGRTYEQYF
j_call: TRBJ2-7
v_call: TRBV20-1
d_call: .
clone_size: .

cdr3_nt: TGTGCCAGCAGATCTCAGGGTTCTGGAAACACCATATATTTT
cdr3_aa: CASRSQGSGNTIYF
j_call: TRBJ1-3
v_call: TRBV28
d_call: .
clone_size: few

cdr3_nt: TGTGCCAGCAGCCAGCCCGGGACCGAGATAGTCTTC
cdr3_aa: CASSQPGTEIVF
j_call: TRBJ2-1
v_call: TRBV3-1
d_call: .
clone_size: .

cdr3_nt: TGTGCCAGCAGCCGCGACAGGTTTTACGAGCAGTACTTC
cdr3_aa: CASSRDRFYEQYF
j_call: TRBJ2-7
v_call: TRBV7-7
d_call: .
clone_size: .

cdr3_nt: TGCGCCAGCAGCTTCCGGGACAGGGATGGCTACACCTTC
cdr3_aa: CASSFRDRDGYTF
j_call: TRBJ1-2
v_call: TRBV5-1
d_call: TRBD1
clone_size: many

cdr3_nt: TGTGCCAGCAACCGGGACCCCAGGGCGAATGAGCAGTTCTTC
cdr3_aa: CASNRDPRANEQFF
j_call: TRBJ2-1
v_call: TRBV27
d_call: .
clone_size: many

cdr3_nt: TGTGCCAGCAGTTTCGGGACAGGGACCACTGAAGCTTTCTTT
cdr3_aa: CASSFGTGTTEAFF
j_call: TRBJ1-1
v_call: TRBV28
d_call: TRBD1
clone_size: .

cdr3_nt: TGCAGCGTTGAGGGCAGGGGGCGCGGGAACACTGAAGCTTTCTTT
cdr3_aa: CSVEGRGRGNTEAFF
j_call: TRBJ1-1
v_call: TRBV29-1
d_call: TRBD1
clone_size: .

cdr3_nt: TGTGCCAGCAGTTTGGACAGGGGGCTAATCAACACTGAAGCTTTCTTT
cdr3_aa: CASSLDRGLINTEAFF
j_call: TRBJ1-1
v_call: TRBV6-5
d_call: TRBD1
clone_size: .

cdr3_nt: TGTGCCAGCAGTTTATACGGGGGCGAGCAGTACTTC
cdr3_aa: CASSLYGGEQYF
j_call: TRBJ2-7
v_call: TRBV27
d_call: .
clone_size: many

cdr3_nt: TGCAGCGTTTCGAATGGGCGCACTGAAGCTTTCTTT
cdr3_aa: CSVSNGRTEAFF
j_call: TRBJ1-1
v_call: TRBV29-1
d_call: .
clone_size: .

cdr3_nt: TGCAGCGTTGACCGGACTGACAATAACTATGGCTACACCTTC
cdr3_aa: CSVDRTDNNYGYTF
j_call: TRBJ1-2
v_call: TRBV29-1
d_call: .
clone_size: many

cdr3_nt: TGTGCCAGCAGCCGCGGGACATCGGATGGCTACACCTTC
cdr3_aa: CASSRGTSDGYTF
j_call: TRBJ1-2
v_call: TRBV6-1
d_call: .
clone_size: .

cdr3_nt: TGTGCCAGCAGCCCGAGAGGGCCTATTACAAATGAGCAGTTCTTC
cdr3_aa: CASSPRGPITNEQFF
j_call: TRBJ2-1
v_call: TRBV7-3
d_call: .
clone_size: .

cdr3_nt: TGTGCCAGCAGCGTAGGGTTTGCTATAGCAACAGATACGCAGTATTTT
cdr3_aa: CASSVGFAIATDTQYF
j_call: TRBJ2-3
v_call: TRBV9
d_call: .
clone_size: many

cdr3_nt: TGTGCCAGCAGTTTTGGCCTAGCGGGATGGACCCAGTACTTC
cdr3_aa: CASSFGLAGWTQYF
j_call: TRBJ2-5
v_call: TRBV28
d_call: TRBD2
clone_size: many

cdr3_nt: TGTGCCAGCAGCTTAAGACAGGGCGACGAGCAGTACTTC
cdr3_aa: CASSLRQGDEQYF
j_call: TRBJ2-7
v_call: TRBV7-3
d_call: TRBD1
clone_size: .

cdr3_nt: TGCGCCAGCAGGGGAGTATACCAACCCTACGAGCAGTACTTC
cdr3_aa: CASRGVYQPYEQYF
j_call: TRBJ2-7
v_call: TRBV5-1
d_call: .
clone_size: few

cdr3_nt: TGTGCCAGCAGCTTACCCTATGCGGGAGAGGGCCCAGATACGCAGTATTTT
cdr3_aa: CASSLPYAGEGPDTQYF
j_call: TRBJ2-3
v_call: TRBV7-3
d_call: TRBD2
clone_size: few

cdr3_nt: TGCGCCAGCAGCCTAAGATCGACTAGCGGAGTATACAATGAGCAGTTCTTC
cdr3_aa: CASSLRSTSGVYNEQFF
j_call: TRBJ2-1
v_call: TRBV5-1
d_call: TRBD2
clone_size: many

cdr3_nt: TGTGCCTGGAGCGGCGGGTACTACTCTGGAAACACCATATATTTT
cdr3_aa: CAWSGGYYSGNTIYF
j_call: TRBJ1-3
v_call: TRBV30
d_call: .
clone_size: few

cdr3_nt: TGCAGTGCCACTGACCGGGACAGGGTCTACGAGCAGTACTTC
cdr3_aa: CSATDRDRVYEQYF
j_call: TRBJ2-7
v_call: TRBV20-1
d_call: TRBD1
clone_size: many

cdr3_nt: TGTGCCATCCCGGGACGGGCCACCGGGGAGCTGTTTTTT
cdr3_aa: CAIPGRATGELFF
j_call: TRBJ2-2
v_call: TRBV6-1
d_call: .
clone_size: many

cdr3_nt: TGTGCCAGCAGCGTAGGGGACCACCCTTCCTACGAGCAGTACTTC
cdr3_aa: CASSVGDHPSYEQYF
j_call: TRBJ2-7
v_call: TRBV9
d_call: .
clone_size: .

cdr3_nt: TGTGCCAGCAGTTACGGGACAGGGCTTAATGAAAAACTGTTTTTT
cdr3_aa: CASSYGTGLNEKLFF
j_call: TRBJ1-4
v_call: TRBV6-5
d_call: TRBD1
clone_size: many

cdr3_nt: TGCAGTGCTAGAGCAGGGGGAAATGAAAAACTGTTTTTT
cdr3_aa: CSARAGGNEKLFF
j_call: TRBJ1-4
v_call: TRBV20-1
d_call: TRBD1
clone_size: many

cdr3_nt: TGCAGCGCAGGCCAGCGCTATACGCAGTATTTT
cdr3_aa: CSAGQRYTQYF
j_call: TRBJ2-3
v_call: TRBV29-1
d_call: .
clone_size: few

cdr3_nt: TGCGCCAGCAGCGTCGCAGGGAAGGGGGACACTGAAGCTTTCTTT
cdr3_aa: CASSVAGKGDTEAFF
j_call: TRBJ1-1
v_call: TRBV5-1
d_call: .
clone_size: .

cdr3_nt: TGTGCCAGCAGTCGACAGGGGGTCTACGAGCAGTACTTC
cdr3_aa: CASSRQGVYEQYF
j_call: TRBJ2-7
v_call: TRBV6-1
d_call: TRBD1
clone_size: .

cdr3_nt: TGTGCCAGCCGAAGTGGGACAGGAGACGTCGAGCAGTACTTC
cdr3_aa: CASRSGTGDVEQYF
j_call: TRBJ2-7
v_call: TRBV2
d_call: TRBD1
clone_size: few

cdr3_nt: TGTGCCAGCAAGATGACGACAGGCACCGGGGAGCTGTTTTTT
cdr3_aa: CASKMTTGTGELFF
j_call: TRBJ2-2
v_call: TRBV7-6
d_call: .
clone_size: .

cdr3_nt: TGTGCCAGCAGTAGAATACAGGGGAATCAGCCCCAGCATTTT
cdr3_aa: CASSRIQGNQPQHF
j_call: TRBJ1-5
v_call: TRBV28
d_call: TRBD1
clone_size: few

cdr3_nt: TGTGCCAGCAGCCAAGATATCTCAGCGGGAGTAATGAGCGAGCAGTACTTC
cdr3_aa: CASSQDISAGVMSEQYF
j_call: TRBJ2-7
v_call: TRBV4-2
d_call: TRBD2
clone_size: many

cdr3_nt: TGCAGTGCTGGAAGGGACTCCTCCTACGAGCAGTACTTC
cdr3_aa: CSAGRDSSYEQYF
j_call: TRBJ2-7
v_call: TRBV20-1
d_call: .
clone_size: .

cdr3_nt: TGTGCCAGCGGGGACAGGGCCCAAGAGACCCAGTACTTC
cdr3_aa: CASGDRAQETQYF
j_call: TRBJ2-5
v_call: TRBV12-3/TRBV12-4
d_call: TRBD1
clone_size: many

cdr3_nt: TGTGCCAGCAGCTTCGGGGGGGCCGGTGAGCAGTTCTTC
cdr3_aa: CASSFGGAGEQFF
j_call: TRBJ2-1
v_call: TRBV7-2
d_call: TRBD2
clone_size: few

cdr3_nt: TGTGCCAGCAGTTCGGACACCTATCAGCCCCAGCATTTT
cdr3_aa: CASSSDTYQPQHF
j_call: TRBJ1-5
v_call: TRBV28
d_call: .
clone_size: .

cdr3_nt: TGTGCCAGCAGCTGGCAACTAGCGGGGACAACCTACGAGCAGTACTTC
cdr3_aa: CASSWQLAGTTYEQYF
j_call: TRBJ2-7
v_call: TRBV7-8
d_call: TRBD2
clone_size: .

cdr3_nt: TGCAGTGCTAGGAAGGGGGGGGTAAACACCGGGGAGCTGTTTTTT
cdr3_aa: CSARKGGVNTGELFF
j_call: TRBJ2-2
v_call: TRBV20-1
d_call: .
clone_size: .